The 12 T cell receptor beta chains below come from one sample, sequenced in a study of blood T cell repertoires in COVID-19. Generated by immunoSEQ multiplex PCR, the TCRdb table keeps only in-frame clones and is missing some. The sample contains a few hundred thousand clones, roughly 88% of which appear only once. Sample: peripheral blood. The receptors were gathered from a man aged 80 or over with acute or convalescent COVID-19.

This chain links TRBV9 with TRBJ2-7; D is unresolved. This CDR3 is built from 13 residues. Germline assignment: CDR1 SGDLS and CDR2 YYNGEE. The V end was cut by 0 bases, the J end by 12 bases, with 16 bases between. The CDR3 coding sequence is TGTGCCAGCAGCGTAGGAGGAAGTAGCCCAGCGTACTTC. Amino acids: CASSVGGSSPAYF.

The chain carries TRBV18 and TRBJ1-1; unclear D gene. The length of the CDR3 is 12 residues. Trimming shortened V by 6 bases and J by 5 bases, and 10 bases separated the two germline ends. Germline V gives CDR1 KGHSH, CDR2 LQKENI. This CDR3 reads CASSPYGTEAFF. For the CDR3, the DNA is TGTGCCAGCTCCCCGTACGGGACTGAAGCTTTCTTT.

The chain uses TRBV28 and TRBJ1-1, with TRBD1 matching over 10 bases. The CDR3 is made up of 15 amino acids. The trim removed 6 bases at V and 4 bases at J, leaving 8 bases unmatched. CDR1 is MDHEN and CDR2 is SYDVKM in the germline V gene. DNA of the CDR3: TGTGCCAGCAGCGCTACCGGGACAGGGGCCACTGAAGCTTTCTTT. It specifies CASSATGTGATEAFF.

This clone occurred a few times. CDR3 in amino acids: CASSDQGAYSNQPQHF. In DNA form, the CDR3 reads TGTGCCAGTAGCGACCAGGGGGCCTATAGCAATCAGCCCCAGCATTTT. The rearrangement links TRBV19 to TRBJ1-5; 8 positions match TRBD1. Germline V gives CDR1 LNHDA, CDR2 SQIVND (reference sequence). This CDR3 is built from 16 residues. Trimming removed 6 bases from V and 0 bases from J; junction bases left unmatched: 7. The full variable domain, completed using reference TRBV19 and TRBJ1-5, is DGGITQSPKYLFRKEGQNVTLSCEQNLNHDAMYWYRQDPGQGLRLIYYSQIVNDFQKGDIAEGYSVSREKKESFPLTVTSAQKNPTAFYLCASSDQGAYSNQPQHFGDGTRLSIL.

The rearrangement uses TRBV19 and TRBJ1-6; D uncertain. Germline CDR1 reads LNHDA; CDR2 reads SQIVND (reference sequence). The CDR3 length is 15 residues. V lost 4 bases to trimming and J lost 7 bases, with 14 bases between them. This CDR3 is CASSNGRPLNSPLHF. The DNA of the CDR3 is TGTGCCAGTAGTAATGGGAGGCCGTTGAATTCACCCCTCCACTTT.

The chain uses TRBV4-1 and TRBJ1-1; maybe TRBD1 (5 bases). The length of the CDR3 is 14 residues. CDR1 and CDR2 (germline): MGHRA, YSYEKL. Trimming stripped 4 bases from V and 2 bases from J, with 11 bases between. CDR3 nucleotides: TGCGCCAGCAGCCCCGCGGGGGTCAACACTGAAGCTTTCTTT. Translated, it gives CASSPAGVNTEAFF.

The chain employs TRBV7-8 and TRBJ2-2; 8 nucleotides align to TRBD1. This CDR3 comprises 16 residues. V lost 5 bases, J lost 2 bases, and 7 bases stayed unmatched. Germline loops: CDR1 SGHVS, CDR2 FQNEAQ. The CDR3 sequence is CASSGRDRKNTGELFF. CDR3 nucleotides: TGTGCCAGCAGCGGCCGGGACAGGAAAAACACCGGGGAGCTGTTTTTT. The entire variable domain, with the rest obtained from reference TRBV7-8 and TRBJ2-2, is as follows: GAGVSQSPRYKVAKRGQDVALRCDPISGHVSLFWYQQALGQGPEFLTYFQNEAQLDKSGLPSDRFFAERPEGSVSTLKIQRTQQEDSAVYLCASSGRDRKNTGELFFGEGSRLTVL.

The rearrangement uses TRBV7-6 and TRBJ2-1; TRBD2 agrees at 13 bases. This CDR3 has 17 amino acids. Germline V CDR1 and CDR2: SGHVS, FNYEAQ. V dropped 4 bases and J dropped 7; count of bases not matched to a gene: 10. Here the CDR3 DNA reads TGTGCCAGCAGCTCCTACGGGACTAGCGGGACGGGGAATGAGCAGTTCTTC. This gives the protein CASSSYGTSGTGNEQFF.

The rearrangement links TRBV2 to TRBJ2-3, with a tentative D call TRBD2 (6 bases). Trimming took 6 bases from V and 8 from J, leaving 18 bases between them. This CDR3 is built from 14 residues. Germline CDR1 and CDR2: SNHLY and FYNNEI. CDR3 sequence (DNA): TGTGCCAGCAGCCAGACAGTGGAGGGTGCTACGCAGTATTTT. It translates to CASSQTVEGATQYF.

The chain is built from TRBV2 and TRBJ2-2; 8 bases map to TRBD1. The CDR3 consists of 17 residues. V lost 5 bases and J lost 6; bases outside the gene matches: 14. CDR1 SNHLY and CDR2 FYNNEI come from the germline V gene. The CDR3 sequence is CASSPRTTGGRAGELFF. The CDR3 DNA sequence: TGTGCCAGCAGTCCTCGGACCACAGGGGGTAGGGCCGGGGAGCTGTTTTTT.

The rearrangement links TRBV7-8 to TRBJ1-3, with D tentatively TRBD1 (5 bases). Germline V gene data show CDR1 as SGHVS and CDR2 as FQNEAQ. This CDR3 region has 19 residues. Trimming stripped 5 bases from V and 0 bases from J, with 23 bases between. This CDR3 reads CASSPNGLPGLSSGNTIYF. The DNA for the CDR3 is TGTGCCAGCAGCCCGAATGGACTTCCGGGACTCAGCTCTGGAAACACCATATATTTT.

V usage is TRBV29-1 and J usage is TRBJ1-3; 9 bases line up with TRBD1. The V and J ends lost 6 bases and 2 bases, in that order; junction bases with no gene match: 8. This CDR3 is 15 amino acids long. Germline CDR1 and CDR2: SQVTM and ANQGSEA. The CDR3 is CSVTGGKETGNTIYF. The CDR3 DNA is TGCAGCGTAACAGGGGGCAAGGAGACTGGAAACACCATATATTTT.